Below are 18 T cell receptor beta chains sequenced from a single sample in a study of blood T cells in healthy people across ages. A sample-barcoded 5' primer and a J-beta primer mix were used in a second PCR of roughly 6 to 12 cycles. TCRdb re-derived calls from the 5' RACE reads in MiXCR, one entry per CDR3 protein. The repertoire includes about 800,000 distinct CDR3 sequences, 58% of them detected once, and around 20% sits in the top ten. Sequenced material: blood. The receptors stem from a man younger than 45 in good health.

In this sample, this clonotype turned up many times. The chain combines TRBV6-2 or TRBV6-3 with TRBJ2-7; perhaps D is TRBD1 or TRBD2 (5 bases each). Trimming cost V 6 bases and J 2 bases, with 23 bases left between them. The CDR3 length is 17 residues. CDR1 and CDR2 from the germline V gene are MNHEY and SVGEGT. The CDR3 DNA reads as TGTGCCAGCAGCTCGGGACGGACTGCTGGGGTGGCCTACGAGCAGTACTTC. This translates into CASSSGRTAGVAYEQYF.

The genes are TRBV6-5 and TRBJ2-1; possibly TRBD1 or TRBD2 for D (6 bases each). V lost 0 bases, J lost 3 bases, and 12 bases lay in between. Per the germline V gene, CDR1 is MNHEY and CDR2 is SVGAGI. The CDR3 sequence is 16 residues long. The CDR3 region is CASSYSRRGVYNEQFF. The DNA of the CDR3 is TGTGCCAGCAGTTACTCGAGAAGGGGGGTCTACAATGAGCAGTTCTTC.

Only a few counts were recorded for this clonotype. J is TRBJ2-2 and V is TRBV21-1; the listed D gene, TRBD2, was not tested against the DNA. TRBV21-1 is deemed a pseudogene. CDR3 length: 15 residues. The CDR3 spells CASSPQEGHTGELFF. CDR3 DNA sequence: TGTGCCAGCAGCCCCCAGGAGGGGCACACCGGGGAGCTGTTTTTT.

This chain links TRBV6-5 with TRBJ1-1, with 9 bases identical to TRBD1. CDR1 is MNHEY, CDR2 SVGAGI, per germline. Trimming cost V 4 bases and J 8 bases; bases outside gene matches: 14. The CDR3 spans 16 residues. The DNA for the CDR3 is TGTGCCAGCAGTTCCTGGGGACAGGGTGGTGATCTCGAAGCTTTCTTT. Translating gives CASSSWGQGGDLEAFF.

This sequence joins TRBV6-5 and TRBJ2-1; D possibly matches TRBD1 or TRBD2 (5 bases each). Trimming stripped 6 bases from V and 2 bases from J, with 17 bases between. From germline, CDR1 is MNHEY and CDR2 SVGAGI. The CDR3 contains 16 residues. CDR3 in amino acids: CASRIAGTAPYNEQFF. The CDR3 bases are TGTGCCAGCAGGATTGCCGGGACCGCCCCCTACAATGAGCAGTTCTTC.

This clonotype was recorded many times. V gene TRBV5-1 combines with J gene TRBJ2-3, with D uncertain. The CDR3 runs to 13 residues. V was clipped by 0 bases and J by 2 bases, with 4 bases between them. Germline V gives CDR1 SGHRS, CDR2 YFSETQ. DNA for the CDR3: TGCGCCAGCAGCTTGGTCCCCACAGATACGCAGTATTTT. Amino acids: CASSLVPTDTQYF.

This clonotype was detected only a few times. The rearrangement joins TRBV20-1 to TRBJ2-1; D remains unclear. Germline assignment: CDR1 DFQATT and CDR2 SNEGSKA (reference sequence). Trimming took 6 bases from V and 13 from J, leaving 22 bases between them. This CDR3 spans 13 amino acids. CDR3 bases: TGCAGTGCCACGCGAGACTTCCTTCGAGGCCAGTTCTTC. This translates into CSATRDFLRGQFF.

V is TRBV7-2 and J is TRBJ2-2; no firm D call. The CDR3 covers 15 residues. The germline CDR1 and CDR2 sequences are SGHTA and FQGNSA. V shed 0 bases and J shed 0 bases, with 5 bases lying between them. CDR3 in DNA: TGTGCCAGCAGCTTAGCAAACGCGAACACCGGGGAGCTGTTTTTT. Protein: CASSLANANTGELFF.

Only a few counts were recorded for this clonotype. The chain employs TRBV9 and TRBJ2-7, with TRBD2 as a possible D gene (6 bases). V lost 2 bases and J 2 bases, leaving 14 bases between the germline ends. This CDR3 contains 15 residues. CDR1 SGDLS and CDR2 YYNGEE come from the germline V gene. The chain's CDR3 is CASSVRDSLTYEQYF. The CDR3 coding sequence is TGTGCCAGCAGCGTGAGGGACTCCCTAACCTACGAGCAGTACTTC.

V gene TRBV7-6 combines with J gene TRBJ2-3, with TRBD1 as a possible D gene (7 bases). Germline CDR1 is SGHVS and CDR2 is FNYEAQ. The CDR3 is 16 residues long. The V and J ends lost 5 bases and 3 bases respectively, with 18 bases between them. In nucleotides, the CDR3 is TGTGCCAGCAGCCCCTACCAGGGGGGCCTTACAGATACGCAGTATTTT. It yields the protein CASSPYQGGLTDTQYF.

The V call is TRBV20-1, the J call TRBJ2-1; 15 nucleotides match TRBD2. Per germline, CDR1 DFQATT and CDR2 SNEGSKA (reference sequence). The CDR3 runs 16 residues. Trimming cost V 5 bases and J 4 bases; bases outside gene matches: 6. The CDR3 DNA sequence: TGCAGTGCTTTAGGGACTAGCGGGAGGCGGTACAATGAGCAGTTCTTC. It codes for CSALGTSGRRYNEQFF.

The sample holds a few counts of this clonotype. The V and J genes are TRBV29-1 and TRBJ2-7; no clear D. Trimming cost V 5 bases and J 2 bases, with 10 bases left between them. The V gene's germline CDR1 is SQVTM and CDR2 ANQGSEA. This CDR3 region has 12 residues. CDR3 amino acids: CSVRQSTYEQYF. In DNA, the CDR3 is TGCAGCGTTCGGCAGAGTACCTACGAGCAGTACTTC.

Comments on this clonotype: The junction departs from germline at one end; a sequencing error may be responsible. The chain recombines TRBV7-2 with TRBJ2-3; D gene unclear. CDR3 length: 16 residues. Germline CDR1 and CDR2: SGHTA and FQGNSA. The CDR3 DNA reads TGTGCCAGCACTTACCAAAGCGAAAGTTGGGCAGATGCGCAGTATTTT. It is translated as CASTYQSESWADAQYF.

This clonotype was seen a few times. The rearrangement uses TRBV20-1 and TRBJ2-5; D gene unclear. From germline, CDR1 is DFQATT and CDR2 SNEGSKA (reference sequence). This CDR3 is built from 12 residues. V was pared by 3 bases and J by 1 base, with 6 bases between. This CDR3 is CSASLLQETQYF. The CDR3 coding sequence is TGCAGTGCTAGCCTCCTCCAAGAGACCCAGTACTTC.

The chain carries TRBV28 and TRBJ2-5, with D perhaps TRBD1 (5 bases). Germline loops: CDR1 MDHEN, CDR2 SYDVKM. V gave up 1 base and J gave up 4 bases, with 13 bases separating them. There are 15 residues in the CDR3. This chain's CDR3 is CASSLFVDQGETQYF. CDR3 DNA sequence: TGTGCCAGCAGTTTATTTGTCGATCAGGGAGAGACCCAGTACTTC.

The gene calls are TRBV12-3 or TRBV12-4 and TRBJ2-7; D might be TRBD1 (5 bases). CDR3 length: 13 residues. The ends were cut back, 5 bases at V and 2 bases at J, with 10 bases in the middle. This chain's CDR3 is CASSIATAYEQYF. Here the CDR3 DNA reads TGTGCCAGCAGTATCGCGACAGCCTACGAGCAGTACTTC.

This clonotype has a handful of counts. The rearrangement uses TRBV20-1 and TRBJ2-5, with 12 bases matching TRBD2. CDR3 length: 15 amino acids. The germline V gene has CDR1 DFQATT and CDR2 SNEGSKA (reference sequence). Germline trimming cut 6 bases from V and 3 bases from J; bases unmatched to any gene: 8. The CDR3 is CSAPTSGRVEETQYF. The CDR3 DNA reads TGCAGTGCCCCGACTAGCGGGAGAGTGGAAGAGACCCAGTACTTC.

The CDR3 DNA reads as TGTGCCAGCAGTTCTACTAGCGGGAGTCTCTACAATGAGCAGTTCTTC. This sequence encodes CASSSTSGSLYNEQFF. The chain carries TRBV7-9 and TRBJ2-1, with TRBD2 identical over 11 bases. J lost 3 bases, V lost 6 bases, and 7 bases had no gene match. CDR3 length: 16 residues. Germline lookup yields CDR1 SEHNR and CDR2 FQNEAQ (reference sequence). Based on the CDR3 plus reference TRBV7-9 and TRBJ2-1, the full variable domain is DTGVSQNPRHKITKRGQNVTFRCDPISEHNRLYWYRQTLGQGPEFLTYFQNEAQLEKSRLLSDRFSAERPKGSFSTLEIQRTEQGDSAMYLCASSSTSGSLYNEQFFGPGTRLTVL.